These T cell receptor beta chains were read from a single sample in a study. TCRdb reanalysed the 5' RACE reads using MiXCR and keeps one entry per CDR3 protein. The table records under 65,000 distinct CDR3 sequences, less than 25% of them present only once. Material for sequencing was tumor-infiltrating Tregs sorted from the breast tumor. The receptor set was obtained from a female donor with breast cancer. CDR3s include the opening cysteine and the closing phenylalanine or tryptophan. Each record gives: J gene, D gene, clone size, V gene, CDR3 DNA, CDR3 protein. The D gene is left open where the match is weak. Rows may omit the clone size; those that give it use once, few, many or a size class.

>TRBJ2-1|TRBD2|-|TRBV5-1
TGCGCCAGCAGCCTTGGACTAGCGCAAGTCGATGAGCAGTTCTTC
CASSLGLAQVDEQFF
>TRBJ1-6|TRBD1|-|TRBV6-6
TGTGCCACCAGGGACAGCAGCTCACCCCTCCACTTT
CATRDSSSPLHF
>TRBJ1-2|-|-|TRBV5-1
TGCGCCAGCAGCGAGACAGTCTCTTATGGCTACACCTTC
CASSETVSYGYTF
>TRBJ2-7|-|many|TRBV20-1
TGCAGTGCTAAATTCTTCTCCAGGTCCTACGAGCAGTACTTC
CSAKFFSRSYEQYF
>TRBJ2-2|-|few|TRBV3-1
TGTGCCAGCAGCCCTCGACAGGGAGGGACCGGGGAGCTGTTTTTT
CASSPRQGGTGELFF
>TRBJ2-1|-|once|TRBV11-2
TGTGCCAGCAGCTTAGATCGGACTGGGACAAATGAGCAGTCCTTC
CASSLDRTGTNEQSF
>TRBJ2-7|TRBD2|-|TRBV2
TGTGCCAGCAGTGAAGGGCTAGCGGGCTACGAGCAGTACTTC
CASSEGLAGYEQYF
>TRBJ2-2|TRBD2|many|TRBV5-1
TGCGCCAGCAAAGCGGGAGACACCGGGGAGCTGTTTTTT
CASKAGDTGELFF
>TRBJ1-6|TRBD1|-|TRBV4-3
TGCGCCAGCAGCCAAGAGGGGACAGGGCGAGCTCCCCTCCACTTT
CASSQEGTGRAPLHF
>TRBJ1-1|TRBD1|-|TRBV7-3
TGTGCCAGCAACCCCGACAGGGTCGTGAACGCTGAAGCTTTCTTT
CASNPDRVVNAEAFF
>TRBJ2-2|TRBD2|-|TRBV27
TGTGCCAGCAGTGGACTAGCGACCGGGGAGCTGTTTTTT
CASSGLATGELFF
>TRBJ1-5|-|-|TRBV7-9
TGTGCCAGCACAGGCCGGGATGGCAATCAGCCCCAGCATTTT
CASTGRDGNQPQHF
>TRBJ2-7|-|many|TRBV21-1
TGTGCCAGCAGCAAAGCCATGGACGAGCAGTACTTC
CASSKAMDEQYF
>TRBJ2-1|-|-|TRBV5-1
TGCGCCAGCAGCTCTGGGGCTATCTATGAGCAGTTCTTC
CASSSGAIYEQFF
>TRBJ2-7|TRBD1|few|TRBV7-2
TGTGCCAGCAGCTTAGGAGGACAGGGTGCCTACGAGCAGTACTTC
CASSLGGQGAYEQYF
>TRBJ2-1|-|many|TRBV4-1
TGCGCCAGCAGCCCCGACTGGACGTCGTGGGATGAGCAGTTCTTC
CASSPDWTSWDEQFF
>TRBJ1-2|-|-|TRBV12-3/TRBV12-4
TGTGCCAGCAGTCACGGAAGGGCTAACTATGGCTACACCTTC
CASSHGRANYGYTF
>TRBJ1-1|TRBD1|few|TRBV5-5
TGTGCCAGCAGCCGACAGGGGCGGAGGGACACTGAAGCTTTCTTT
CASSRQGRRDTEAFF
>TRBJ2-6|-|-|TRBV5-6
TGTGCCAGCACCCTGTTCCGGATGAGCTCTGGGGCCAACGTCCTGACTTTC
CASTLFRMSSGANVLTF
>TRBJ2-1|TRBD2|-|TRBV20-1
TGCAGTGCCCCCCAGTATTTGCGGACTAGTAACAATGAGCAGTTCTTC
CSAPQYLRTSNNEQFF
>TRBJ1-1|-|once|TRBV6-2/TRBV6-3
TGTGCCAGCAGAGGAGGGGGAAACTTAATGAACACTGAAGCTTCCTTT
CASRGGGNLMNTEASF
>TRBJ2-7|TRBD1|-|TRBV7-2
TGTGCCAGCAGCCCGGACGCCGGGACAGGAACGTCCGAGCAGTACTTC
CASSPDAGTGTSEQYF
>TRBJ2-7|-|-|TRBV29-1
TGCAGCGTTGAAGTAAACTACGAGCAGTACTTC
CSVEVNYEQYF
>TRBJ2-3|TRBD2|few|TRBV7-3
TGTGCCAGCAGCCTAGCGGCCGGGAGCGGCACAGATACGCAGTATTTT
CASSLAAGSGTDTQYF